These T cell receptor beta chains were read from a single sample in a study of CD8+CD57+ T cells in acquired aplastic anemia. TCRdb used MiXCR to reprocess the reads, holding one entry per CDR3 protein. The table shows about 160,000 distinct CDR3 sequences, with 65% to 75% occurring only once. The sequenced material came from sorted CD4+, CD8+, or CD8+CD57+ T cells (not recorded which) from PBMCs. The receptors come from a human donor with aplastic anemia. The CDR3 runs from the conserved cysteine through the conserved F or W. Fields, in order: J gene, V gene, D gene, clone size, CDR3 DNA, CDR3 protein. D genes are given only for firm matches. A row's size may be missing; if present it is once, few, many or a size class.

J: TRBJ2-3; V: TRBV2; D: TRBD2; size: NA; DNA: TGTGCCAGCAGGGGTCTAGCGGGCTCTACCACAGATACGCAGTATTTT; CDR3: CASRGLAGSTTDTQYF
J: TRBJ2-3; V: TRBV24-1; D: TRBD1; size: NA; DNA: TGTGCCACCAGTGATCCAAGGTTAAGGACAGGGGGGGCAGATACGCAGTATTTT; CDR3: CATSDPRLRTGGADTQYF
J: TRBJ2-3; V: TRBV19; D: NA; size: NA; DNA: TGTGCCAGCTTGGGACATTTGAGCACAGATACGCAGTATTTT; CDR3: CASLGHLSTDTQYF
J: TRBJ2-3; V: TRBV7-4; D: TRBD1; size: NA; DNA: TGTGCCAGCAGCTCTACCCGGGACAGCTACACAGATACGCAGTATTTT; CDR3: CASSSTRDSYTDTQYF
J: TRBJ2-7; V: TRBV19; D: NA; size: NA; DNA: TGTGCCAGTAGTGTGGACGCTCCCTCCTACGAGCAGTACTTC; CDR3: CASSVDAPSYEQYF
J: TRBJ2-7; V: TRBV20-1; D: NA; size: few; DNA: TGCAGTGCCGTCCGGGACGACTACGAGCAGTACTTC; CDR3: CSAVRDDYEQYF
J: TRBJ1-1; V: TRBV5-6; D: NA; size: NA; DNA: TGTGCCAGCAGCTTGGCCAGCCCCCCTGAAGCTTTCTTT; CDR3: CASSLASPPEAFF
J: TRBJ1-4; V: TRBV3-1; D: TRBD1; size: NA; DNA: TGTGCCAGCAGCCTCGGACAGGGAGGAAATGAAAAACTGTTTTTT; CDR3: CASSLGQGGNEKLFF
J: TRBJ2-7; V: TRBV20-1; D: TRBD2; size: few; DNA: TGCAGCGCCTTGGGGCGGGAGGTATCCTACGAGCAGTACTTC; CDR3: CSALGREVSYEQYF
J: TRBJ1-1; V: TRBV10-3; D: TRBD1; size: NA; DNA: TGTGCCATCAGTGAGACGAGGACAGGGTTCGTGACAGCTTTCTTT; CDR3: CAISETRTGFVTAFF
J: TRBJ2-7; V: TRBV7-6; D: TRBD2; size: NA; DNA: TGTGCCAGCAGCTCCCGAGGGTCTAGCGGGAGTCGCCATCACTACGAGCAGTACTTC; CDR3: CASSSRGSSGSRHHYEQYF
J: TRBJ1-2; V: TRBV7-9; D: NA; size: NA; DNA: TGTGCCAGCAGCTTAGAAGCACGTGGCTACACCTTC; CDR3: CASSLEARGYTF
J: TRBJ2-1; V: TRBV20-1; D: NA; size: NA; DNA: TGCAGTGCTAGGGGGACGGCCCGCAATGAGCAGTTCTTC; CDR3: CSARGTARNEQFF
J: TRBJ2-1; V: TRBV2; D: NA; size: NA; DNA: TGTGCCGCCGCGAGGGAGACTTACAATGAGCAGTTCTTC; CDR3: CAAARETYNEQFF
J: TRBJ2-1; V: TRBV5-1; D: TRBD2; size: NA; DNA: TGCGCCAGCAGCTTCCTAGCGGGAGGGCCTAAAGACTACAATGAGCAGTTCTTC; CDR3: CASSFLAGGPKDYNEQFF
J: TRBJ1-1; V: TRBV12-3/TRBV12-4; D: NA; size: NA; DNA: TGTGCCAGCAGCTTGGGGTCGGCTGAAGCTTTCTTT; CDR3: CASSLGSAEAFF
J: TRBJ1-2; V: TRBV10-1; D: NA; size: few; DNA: TGCGCCAGCCGAAAAGACAGGTGCTATGGCTACACCTTC; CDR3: CASRKDRCYGYTF
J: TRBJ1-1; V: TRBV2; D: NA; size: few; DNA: TGTGCCAGCAGTGTCGACAGTTATAACACTGAAGCTTTCTTT; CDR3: CASSVDSYNTEAFF
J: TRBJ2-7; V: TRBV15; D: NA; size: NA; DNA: TGTGCCACCAGCAGAGATGGTGGGAGGCTCTACGAGCAGTACTTC; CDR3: CATSRDGGRLYEQYF
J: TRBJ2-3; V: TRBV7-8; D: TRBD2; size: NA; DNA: TGTGCCAGCAGCTCCTCTAGCGGGGGGCCGGTGTATACGCAGTATTTT; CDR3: CASSSSSGGPVYTQYF
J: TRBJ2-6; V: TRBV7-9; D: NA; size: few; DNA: TGTGCCAGCAGCTTAGCTGGGGCCAACGTCCTGACTTTC; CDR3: CASSLAGANVLTF
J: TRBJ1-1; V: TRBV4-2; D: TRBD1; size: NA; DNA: TGTGCCAGCAGCCAGGATGACAGGGTTGAAGCTTTCTTT; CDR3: CASSQDDRVEAFF
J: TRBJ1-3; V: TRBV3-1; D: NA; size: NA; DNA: TGTGCCAGCAGCGAAAGACAGTATGGAAACACCATATATTTT; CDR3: CASSERQYGNTIYF
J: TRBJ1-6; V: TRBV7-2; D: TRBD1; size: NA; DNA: TGTGCCAGCAGCGCTGGGGACAGTAATTCACCCCTCCACTTT; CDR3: CASSAGDSNSPLHF
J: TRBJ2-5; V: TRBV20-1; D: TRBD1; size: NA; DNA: TGCAGTCAAGGGGGCACAGGGGCCTTGGAGACCCAGTACTTC; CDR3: CSQGGTGALETQYF
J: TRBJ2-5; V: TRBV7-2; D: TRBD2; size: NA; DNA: TGTGCCAGCAGCCCGGGACTAGTCTTCGAGACCCAGTACTTC; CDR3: CASSPGLVFETQYF
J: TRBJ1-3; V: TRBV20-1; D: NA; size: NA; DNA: TGCAGTGCTAGGGGCGGACAGAGCTCTGGAAACACCATATATTTT; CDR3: CSARGGQSSGNTIYF
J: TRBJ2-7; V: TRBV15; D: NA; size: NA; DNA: TGTGCCACCAGCAGAGATCTTGGGTCCTACGAGCAGTACTTC; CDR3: CATSRDLGSYEQYF
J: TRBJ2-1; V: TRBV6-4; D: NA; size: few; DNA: TGTGCCGGCAGTTACTTCGCCGGGGTGCCCTACAATGAGCAGTTCTTC; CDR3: CAGSYFAGVPYNEQFF